This is a list of T cell receptor beta chains from one sample in a study of blood T cell repertoires in COVID-19. TCRdb's copy holds only in-frame clones and misses some; the assay was immunoSEQ multiplex PCR. This sample has about 120,000 clones, with approximately 88% found just once. The specimen sequenced was peripheral blood. Source of these receptors: a man aged 50 to 60 with acute or convalescent COVID-19. The CDR3 runs from the conserved cysteine through the conserved F or W.

>TRBV3-1/TRBV3-2
CASSPWTGGYTEAFF
>TRBV18
CASSPPGQRNEKLFF
>TRBV6-1
CASSEKRGGGSPLHF
>TRBV13
CASSLRRTGTGELFF
>TRBV6-6
CASILTGDTEAFF
>TRBV6-1
CASSDSGGNQPQHF
>TRBV5-1
CASRTGDMSADTQYF
>TRBV28
CASSLTGAYEQYF
>TRBV7-8
CASSARRFRDTEAFF
>TRBV27
CASSKQGLLSTIYTF
>TRBV2
CASSGTSWNDEQFF
>TRBV18
CASSNGQGGSYEQYF
>TRBV9
CASSVDATGQPQHF
>TRBV5-1
CASADSRGPGTQYF
>TRBV6-1
CASSEGVGYSNQPQHF
>TRBV6-1
CASSEDPGGQPIYGYTF
>TRBV13
CASSPRQGRNTEAFF
>TRBV4-1
CASSHSREGKSTEAFF
>TRBV27
CASSPGGLAIYEQYF
>TRBV7-2
CASSLFGYGQANTEAFF
>TRBV5-4
CASSLRTGGEKLFF
>TRBV28
CASSLRGQGGEKLFF